The 15 T cell receptor beta chains below come from one sample, sequenced in a study of breast tumors, draining lymph nodes, adjacent tissues. TCRdb redid the calling of the multiplex PCR reads with MiXCR, one entry per CDR3 protein. The repertoire holds about 14,000 distinct CDR3 sequences, 50% to 70% seen once, with around 31% in the top ten. The specimen was tumor-adjacent breast tissue. The source of these receptors is a female donor with breast cancer. Some clones in this sample may be carry-over from other donors' samples.

The gene calls are TRBV19 and TRBJ1-3; a possible D gene is TRBD1 (5 bases). Germline loops: CDR1 LNHDA, CDR2 SQIVND (reference sequence). The length of the CDR3 is 15 residues. Trimming took 11 bases from V and 0 from J, leaving 17 bases between them. The chain's CDR3 is CAVETDRISGNTIYF. The CDR3 coding sequence is TGTGCCGTAGAGACTGACAGAATCTCTGGAAACACCATATATTTT.

This clonotype was seen many times. The chain carries TRBV20-1 and TRBJ1-1; D is undetermined. The CDR3 length is 13 residues. The V end was cut by 3 bases, the J end by 6 bases, with 14 bases between. Germline CDR1 and CDR2: DFQATT and SNEGSKA (reference sequence). CDR3 coding DNA: TGCAGTGCTAGGTCACCCCCGAGGGCTGAAGCTTTCTTT. Translating gives CSARSPPRAEAFF.

The V gene is TRBV4-3, the J gene TRBJ1-2; 8 nucleotides line up with TRBD1. The CDR3 consists of 14 residues. Germline loops: CDR1 LGHNA, CDR2 YSLEER. V gave up 2 bases and J gave up 2 bases; unmatched junction bases: 1. CDR3 DNA: TGCGCCAGCAGCCAAAGGACAGGGAACTATGGCTACACCTTC. Translation: CASSQRTGNYGYTF.

By sample share, this clonotype is medium-sized (0.01 to 0.1%). J is TRBJ2-3 and V is TRBV19, with 10 bases identical to TRBD2. V shed 4 bases, J shed 9 bases, and the junction held 16 bases outside the gene matches. The CDR3 loop spans 17 amino acids. Germline V gives CDR1 LNHDA, CDR2 SQIVND (reference sequence). The CDR3: CASSTLAGGTGGETQYF. CDR3 bases: TGTGCCAGTAGTACGTTAGCGGGAGGAACGGGCGGCGAAACGCAGTATTTT.

The chain carries TRBV10-3 and TRBJ1-3; D not resolved. The CDR3 spans 13 residues. Trimming cost V 6 bases and J 0 bases, with 6 bases left between them. Germline-derived CDR1 and CDR2 are ENHRY and SYGVKD. CDR3 amino acids: CAIRSASGNTIYF. CDR3 sequence (DNA): TGTGCCATCAGATCAGCCTCTGGAAACACCATATATTTT.

This clonotype was seen a few times. The CDR3 DNA reads TGCAGCGTTGTTTACTCTGGAAACACCATATATTTT. Translation: CSVVYSGNTIYF. The gene calls are TRBV29-1 and TRBJ1-3; unclear D gene. The CDR3 is made up of 12 amino acids. Germline V gene sequence: CDR1 SQVTM, CDR2 ANQGSEA. Deletions cut 4 bases from V and 0 bases from J, with 4 bases between.

V gene TRBV20-1 combines with J gene TRBJ2-7; 11 bases line up with TRBD2. Germline CDR1 reads DFQATT; CDR2 reads SNEGSKA (reference sequence). V dropped 5 bases and J dropped 0; count of bases not matched to a gene: 12. The CDR3 spans 17 residues. CDR3 DNA: TGCAGTGCTCTCACTATAGCGGGAGGGGGGAGCTCCTACGAGCAGTACTTC. The encoded protein is CSALTIAGGGSSYEQYF.

This clonotype is classed as medium-sized. The CDR3 reads CASSRLGRLGYGYTF. The CDR3 nucleotides read TGTGCCAGCAGCCGACTTGGACGGCTGGGCTATGGCTACACCTTC. This chain joins TRBV5-6 and TRBJ1-2; D is uncertain. The CDR3 is made up of 15 amino acids. V lost 4 bases, J lost 4 bases, and 17 bases lay in between. CDR1 and CDR2 from the germline V gene are SGHDT and YYEEEE.

This clonotype has a count of ten or more. The chain joins TRBV5-6 to TRBJ1-2; maybe TRBD1 (5 bases). The CDR3 is made up of 15 amino acids. Per germline, CDR1 SGHDT and CDR2 YYEEEE. Trimming shortened V by 2 bases and J by 4 bases, and 15 bases separated the two germline ends. CDR3 nucleotides: TGTGCCAGCAGCTTTAGAGGGGATAAATTCTATGGCTACACCTTC. Protein: CASSFRGDKFYGYTF.

A word on this clonotype: One end of the junction does not line up with germline, which may come from a read error. The chain is built from TRBV7-8 and TRBJ2-7, with D possibly matching TRBD2 (6 bases). The CDR3 runs to 18 residues. Germline CDR1 is SGHVS and CDR2 is FQNEAQ. In DNA form, the CDR3 reads TGTGCCGGCAGCTTAGCGGTTTCCGGGAGTTCGCGGGATTACGAGCAGTACTTC. This codes for CAGSLAVSGSSRDYEQYF.

The V gene is TRBV5-1, the J gene TRBJ2-7; the match to TRBD2 covers 11 bases. V lost 3 bases to trimming and J lost 2 bases; unmatched junction nucleotides: 4. CDR1 is SGHRS, CDR2 YFSETQ, per germline. CDR3 length: 15 residues. DNA of the CDR3: TGCGCCAGCAGCTCAGGGACTAGCGGCGCCTACGAGCAGTACTTC. Residues: CASSSGTSGAYEQYF.

This chain links TRBV20-1 with TRBJ2-7, with D perhaps matching TRBD2 (6 bases). The CDR3 length is 12 residues. Germline loops: CDR1 DFQATT, CDR2 SNEGSKA (reference sequence). V lost 7 bases, J lost 2 bases, and 12 bases lay in between. The CDR3 DNA follows: TGCAGTGTGAAAGGGGAGGCCTACGAGCAGTACTTC. Protein product: CSVKGEAYEQYF.

This clonotype showed up many times. This chain links TRBV5-5 with TRBJ2-5, with 8 bases lining up with TRBD2. CDR1 is SGHKS, CDR2 YYEKEE, per germline (reference sequence). The CDR3 contains 16 residues. The J segment lost 1 base and the V segment lost 4 bases, leaving 9 bases of the junction unmatched. The CDR3 reads CASSRVAGLAQETQYF. CDR3 nucleotides: TGTGCCAGCAGCCGGGTAGCGGGGCTTGCCCAAGAGACCCAGTACTTC. Full variable domain (missing parts from reference TRBV5-5 and TRBJ2-5): DAGVTQSPTHLIKTRGQQVTLRCSPISGHKSVSWYQQVLGQGPQFIFQYYEKEERGRGNFPDRFSARQFPNYSSELNVNALLLGDSALYLCASSRVAGLAQETQYFGPGTRLLVL.

This clonotype was observed a few times. Germline is not matched at one junction end, which may reflect a read error. The chain couples TRBV29-1 to TRBJ1-3; 7 positions agree with TRBD1. Per germline, CDR1 SQVTM and CDR2 ANQGSEA. This CDR3 region has 14 residues. The CDR3 nucleotides read TGCAGCGTTGATGCAGGGGGAGGCGGAAAACACAATATTTTT. As protein: CSVDAGGGGKHNIF.

This clonotype was recorded at least ten times. A much larger clone differs from this one at a single base, so this may be a read error. The chain links TRBV5-1 to TRBJ2-5; perhaps D is TRBD1 or TRBD2 (6 bases each). This CDR3 contains 14 residues. In germline, CDR1 is SGHRS, CDR2 YFSETQ. The CDR3 reads CASRVGGPQDTQYF. DNA of the CDR3: TGCGCCAGCCGGGTGGGGGGCCCCCAAGACACCCAGTACTTC.